The rows below give T cell receptor beta chains drawn from one sample of a study of blood T cell repertoires in COVID-19. Only in-frame clones appear in the TCRdb table, and some are missing; sequencing was by immunoSEQ multiplex PCR. The sample records about 250,000 clones, 79% being singletons. Material for sequencing was peripheral blood. Receptors originate from a middle-aged woman with active or convalescent COVID-19. Each CDR3 is given with its conserved first and last residue. The D gene is left open where the match is weak. The listing skips clone size in some rows; elsewhere it reads once, few, many or a size class.

TRBD1	TRBV7-2	TRBJ1-2	NA	CASSPGQGAGGYTF	TGTGCCAGCAGCCCGGGACAGGGGGCTGGTGGCTACACCTTC
NA	TRBV3-1/TRBV3-2	TRBJ2-4	NA	CASAEAAKNIQYF	TGTGCCTCAGCGGAGGCAGCCAAAAACATTCAGTACTTC
TRBD2	TRBV6-5	TRBJ2-1	once	CASGKERGGLYEQFF	TGTGCCAGCGGAAAGGAGCGGGGGGGCCTCTATGAGCAGTTCTTC
TRBD1	TRBV10-3	TRBJ1-2	NA	CAIFGTEHGYTF	TGTGCCATCTTCGGGACAGAACATGGCTACACCTTC
NA	TRBV28	TRBJ2-6	NA	CASSPGWRMTF	TGTGCCAGCAGCCCCGGGTGGAGGATGACTTTC
NA	TRBV28	TRBJ1-5	few	CASSRTGTNNQPQHF	TGTGCCAGCAGTCGAACCGGGACAAACAATCAGCCCCAGCATTTT
NA	TRBV28	TRBJ1-2	once	CASSLMTGDGYTF	TGTGCCAGCAGTTTAATGACCGGAGATGGCTACACCTTC
NA	TRBV28	TRBJ1-1	NA	CASSPLGANTEAFF	TGTGCCAGCAGTCCCTTAGGAGCGAACACTGAAGCTTTCTTT
NA	TRBV3-1/TRBV3-2	TRBJ2-2	NA	CASSQVFLRGPGELFF	TGTGCCAGCAGCCAAGTTTTTTTGCGGGGCCCCGGGGAGCTGTTTTTT
NA	TRBV10-3	TRBJ1-5	few	CAISPSWGSDQPQHF	TGTGCCATCAGTCCATCCTGGGGCAGTGATCAGCCCCAGCATTTT
NA	TRBV10-3	TRBJ1-2	NA	CAISEQNYGYTF	TGTGCCATCAGTGAGCAGAACTATGGCTACACCTTC
TRBD1	TRBV2	TRBJ2-1	NA	CASSRTGGNEQFF	TGTGCCAGCAGTCGGACAGGGGGCAATGAGCAGTTCTTC
NA	TRBV5-1	TRBJ1-2	few	CASSWGAGADYYGYTF	TGCGCCAGCAGCTGGGGGGCGGGGGCCGACTACTATGGCTACACCTTC
TRBD1	TRBV7-9	TRBJ1-1	NA	CASSLGTGTVNTEAFF	TGTGCCAGCAGCTTAGGGACCGGGACAGTGAACACTGAAGCTTTCTTT
TRBD2	TRBV10-1	TRBJ2-1	once	CASSVSTSGGYNEQFF	TGCGCCAGCAGTGTTTCGACTAGCGGGGGCTACAATGAGCAGTTCTTC
NA	TRBV11-3	TRBJ2-5	many	CASSPGVRETQYF	TGTGCCAGCTCGCCGGGGGTCCGGGAGACCCAGTACTTC
TRBD2	TRBV7-2	TRBJ2-1	NA	CASSLQAGGSGYNEQFF	TGTGCCAGCAGCTTACAAGCGGGGGGTTCAGGCTACAATGAGCAGTTCTTC
TRBD1	TRBV14	TRBJ2-1	once	CASSQNRDRANEQFF	TGTGCCAGCAGCCAAAACCGGGACAGGGCTAATGAGCAGTTCTTC
TRBD1	TRBV25-1	TRBJ2-7	NA	CASTTGDEQYF	TGTGCCAGCACCACAGGGGACGAGCAGTACTTC
NA	TRBV9	TRBJ1-4	NA	CASSVEGSGEEKLFF	TGTGCCAGCAGCGTAGAGGGGTCAGGGGAGGAAAAACTGTTTTTT
TRBD1	TRBV5-1	TRBJ2-7	NA	CASSLGAGTDEQYF	TGCGCCAGCAGCTTGGGAGCCGGGACAGACGAGCAGTACTTC
NA	TRBV19	TRBJ1-5	NA	CASSNSGSGNQPQHF	TGTGCCAGTAGTAACTCAGGGTCAGGCAATCAGCCCCAGCATTTT
NA	TRBV7-2	TRBJ1-1	NA	CASSLGQVGLGEAFF	TGTGCCAGCAGCTTAGGACAGGTCGGCTTGGGTGAAGCTTTCTTT
NA	TRBV3-1/TRBV3-2	TRBJ1-2	NA	CASSQGLTGNYGYTF	TGTGCCAGCAGCCAAGGTCTTACAGGGAACTATGGCTACACCTTC
TRBD1	TRBV18	TRBJ1-2	NA	CASSPLGGHGYTF	TGTGCCAGCTCACCACTAGGGGGCCATGGCTACACCTTC
TRBD1	TRBV3-1/TRBV3-2	TRBJ1-4	NA	CASSRTGVNEKLFF	TGTGCCAGCAGCCGGACAGGGGTTAATGAAAAACTGTTTTTT
TRBD1	TRBV19	TRBJ1-2	few	CASQWTGNHGYTF	TGTGCCAGCCAGTGGACAGGGAACCATGGCTACACCTTC
TRBD1	TRBV6-5	TRBJ1-2	once	CASRGGQGANYGYTF	TGTGCCAGCAGAGGGGGACAGGGAGCTAACTATGGCTACACCTTC
NA	TRBV29-1	TRBJ1-5	NA	CSVVDSYNQPQHF	TGCAGCGTTGTGGACAGTTACAATCAGCCCCAGCATTTT
NA	TRBV5-1	TRBJ1-6	NA	CASSLEGVSGSPLHF	TGCGCCAGCAGCTTGGAAGGGGTTTCGGGTTCACCCCTCCACTTT
TRBD2	TRBV10-3	TRBJ2-2	NA	CAIKGSGSGELFF	TGTGCCATCAAGGGTAGCGGGTCCGGGGAGCTGTTTTTT
TRBD2	TRBV6-4	TRBJ2-1	few	CASSEKASGGYNEQFF	TGTGCCAGCAGTGAAAAGGCTAGCGGGGGCTACAATGAGCAGTTCTTC
NA	TRBV11-2	TRBJ1-2	NA	CASRSLNRTSRTF	TGTGCCAGCCGTTCATTGAACCGAACTTCCAGGACCTTC
TRBD2	TRBV3-1/TRBV3-2	TRBJ2-3	NA	CASSQGLAPTDTQYF	TGTGCCAGCAGCCAAGGACTAGCCCCCACAGATACGCAGTATTTT
TRBD1	TRBV6-5	TRBJ1-2	NA	CASSPSGQGAGYTF	TGTGCCAGCAGCCCCTCCGGACAGGGGGCTGGCTACACCTTC
NA	TRBV6-5	TRBJ1-1	NA	CASSPMAGSTEAFF	TGTGCCAGCAGTCCCATGGCAGGTTCCACTGAAGCTTTCTTT
NA	TRBV9	TRBJ1-3	NA	CASSPSGSGNTIYF	TGTGCCAGCAGCCCGAGCGGCTCTGGAAACACCATATATTTT